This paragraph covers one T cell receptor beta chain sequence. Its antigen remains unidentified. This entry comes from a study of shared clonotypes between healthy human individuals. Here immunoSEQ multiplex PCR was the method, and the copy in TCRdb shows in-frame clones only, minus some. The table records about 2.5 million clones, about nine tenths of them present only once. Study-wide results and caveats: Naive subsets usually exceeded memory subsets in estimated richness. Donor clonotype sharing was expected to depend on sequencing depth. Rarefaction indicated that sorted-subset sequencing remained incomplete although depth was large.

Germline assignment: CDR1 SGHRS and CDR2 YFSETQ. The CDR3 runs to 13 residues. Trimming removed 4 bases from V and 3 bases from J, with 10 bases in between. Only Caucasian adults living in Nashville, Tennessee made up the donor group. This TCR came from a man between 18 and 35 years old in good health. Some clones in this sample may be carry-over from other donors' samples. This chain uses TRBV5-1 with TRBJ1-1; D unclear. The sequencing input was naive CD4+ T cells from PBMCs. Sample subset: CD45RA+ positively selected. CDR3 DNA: TGCGCCAGCAGCATGGACGGGTACACTGAAGCTTTCTTT. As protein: CASSMDGYTEAFF.